This is a list of T cell receptor beta chains from one sample in a study of blood T cells in healthy people across ages. A single record per CDR3 protein comes from TCRdb applying MiXCR to the 5' RACE reads. The sample contains a few hundred thousand distinct CDR3 sequences, approximately 47% of which appear only once. Material: blood. These TCRs come from a man between 60 and 75 years old in good health. CDR3s include the opening cysteine and the closing phenylalanine or tryptophan. A D gene is named only where the DNA matches it firmly. Size is omitted from some rows. Given values are once, few, many or a class for expanded clones.

V gene: TRBV27
J gene: TRBJ2-3
clone size: -
CDR3 length: 16
D gene: TRBD2
CDR3 DNA: TGTGCCAGCAGACCTAGAGCGGGAAGGCTCTCAGATACGCAGTATTTT
CDR3 protein: CASRPRAGRLSDTQYF

V gene: TRBV5-6
J gene: TRBJ2-2
clone size: once
CDR3 length: 13
D gene: -
CDR3 DNA: TGTGCCAGCAGCTTTATCGGCACCGGGGAGCTGTTTTTT
CDR3 protein: CASSFIGTGELFF

V gene: TRBV29-1
J gene: TRBJ2-7
clone size: -
CDR3 length: 13
D gene: TRBD2
CDR3 DNA: TGCAGCGTCGGGACTAGCGGGATAGGCGAGCAGTACTTC
CDR3 protein: CSVGTSGIGEQYF

V gene: TRBV2
J gene: TRBJ1-5
clone size: -
CDR3 length: 13
D gene: -
CDR3 DNA: TGTGCCAGCAGTGACAGGGGATATCAGCCCCAGCATTTT
CDR3 protein: CASSDRGYQPQHF

V gene: TRBV18
J gene: TRBJ2-5
clone size: -
CDR3 length: 13
D gene: -
CDR3 DNA: TGTGCCAGCTCACCGCCTGGGGGAGATGGGCAGTACTTC
CDR3 protein: CASSPPGGDGQYF

V gene: TRBV29-1
J gene: TRBJ2-5
clone size: few
CDR3 length: 13
D gene: TRBD1
CDR3 DNA: TGCAGCACGGACAGGGCGGGGACAGAGACCCAGTACTTC
CDR3 protein: CSTDRAGTETQYF

V gene: TRBV4-3
J gene: TRBJ2-6
clone size: -
CDR3 length: 21
D gene: -
CDR3 DNA: TGCGCCAGCAGCCAAGAAGGCGGAGCAGGGGCCTACGACTCTGGGGCCAACGTCCTGACTTTC
CDR3 protein: CASSQEGGAGAYDSGANVLTF

V gene: TRBV6-5
J gene: TRBJ2-3
clone size: -
CDR3 length: 14
D gene: -
CDR3 DNA: TGTGCCAGCAGTTACACACAGACAGGAGATACGCAGTATTTT
CDR3 protein: CASSYTQTGDTQYF

V gene: TRBV6-2/TRBV6-3
J gene: TRBJ1-2
clone size: -
CDR3 length: 14
D gene: TRBD1
CDR3 DNA: TGTGCCAGCAGTCCTAGGGGGCGCGACTATGGCTACACCTTC
CDR3 protein: CASSPRGRDYGYTF

V gene: TRBV12-3/TRBV12-4
J gene: TRBJ2-2
clone size: -
CDR3 length: 15
D gene: -
CDR3 DNA: TGTGCCAGCAGCCTCGCAACAGGGAACACCGGGGAGCTGTTTTTT
CDR3 protein: CASSLATGNTGELFF